The 30 T cell receptor beta chains listed next were all sequenced from one sample in a study of cytomegalovirus exposure and HLA in healthy donors. The PCR used 60 Vbeta and 13 Jbeta primers. The method was immunoSEQ multiplex PCR; TCRdb's version includes in-frame clones alone and lacks a portion of them. The sample records under 250,000 clones, approximately 80% being singletons. Material for sequencing was PBMCs. The receptors derive from a boy aged 2 to 10 in good health and CMV-seronegative.

The rearrangement uses TRBV5-1 and TRBJ2-7; 8 bases agree with TRBD2. The V gene's germline CDR1 is SGHRS and CDR2 YFSETQ. Trimming removed 0 bases from V and 3 bases from J; junction bases left unmatched: 2. The CDR3 extends over 14 amino acids. CDR3 region: CASSLDAGGYEQYF. The CDR3 DNA follows: TGCGCCAGCAGCTTGGATGCGGGGGGCTACGAGCAGTACTTC.

The rearrangement joins TRBV9 to TRBJ1-2; 8 bases align to TRBD1. J was trimmed by 3 bases and V by 4 bases; bases with no gene match: 2. Germline assignment: CDR1 SGDLS and CDR2 YYNGEE. The CDR3 spans 13 residues. Here the CDR3 DNA reads TGTGCCAGCAGCTCGGACAGGGACTATGGCTACACCTTC. Protein: CASSSDRDYGYTF.

This chain uses TRBV19 with TRBJ1-1; 7 bases agree with TRBD1. The germline V gene encodes CDR1 LNHDA and CDR2 SQIVND (reference sequence). The length of the CDR3 is 15 residues. Trimming cost V 6 bases and J 0 bases; bases outside gene matches: 7. The CDR3: CASSRDRPLNTEAFF. The CDR3 nucleotides are TGTGCCAGTAGCCGGGACAGACCTTTGAACACTGAAGCTTTCTTT. The whole variable domain, filled in from reference TRBV19 and TRBJ1-1, reads DGGITQSPKYLFRKEGQNVTLSCEQNLNHDAMYWYRQDPGQGLRLIYYSQIVNDFQKGDIAEGYSVSREKKESFPLTVTSAQKNPTAFYLCASSRDRPLNTEAFFGQGTRLTVV.

CDR3 sequence (DNA): TGTGCCAGCAGCTTCGGGGCTAGCGGGAATTGGGGGACAGATACGCAGTATTTT. Residues: CASSFGASGNWGTDTQYF. The chain carries TRBV5-8 and TRBJ2-3, with TRBD2 identical over 9 bases. The CDR3 totals 18 residues. Unmatched junction bases numbered 13, after V lost 2 bases and J lost 3 bases. Germline lookup yields CDR1 SGHTS and CDR2 YDEGEE.

The CDR3 loop reads CASSLYKTSGNQETQYF. CDR3 bases: TGTGCCAGCAGTTTATATAAGACTAGCGGAAACCAAGAGACCCAGTACTTC. This chain joins TRBV27 and TRBJ2-5; 9 bases match TRBD2. The CDR3 runs to 17 residues. Germline CDR1 is MNHEY and CDR2 is SMNVEV (reference sequence). With V trimmed by 1 base and J by 0 bases, 6 bases remained unmatched.

The chain uses TRBV2 and TRBJ2-7; TRBD1 matches 7 bases. The CDR3 runs to 13 residues. Germline CDR1 reads SNHLY; CDR2 reads FYNNEI. V shed 7 bases and J 2 bases; nucleotides not matched to a gene: 5. In DNA, the CDR3 is TGTGCCAGCACTTGGACAGGTACCTACGAGCAGTACTTC. As protein: CASTWTGTYEQYF.

The chain couples TRBV10-1 to TRBJ2-2; 8 bases fit TRBD1. The junction had 8 bases not matched to a gene; V was cut back by 8 bases and J by 6 bases. The CDR3 spans 14 residues. Germline CDR1 and CDR2: WNHNN and SYGVQD (reference sequence). The CDR3 reads CASGRGQEPGELFF. CDR3 in DNA: TGCGCCAGCGGGCGGGGACAGGAGCCCGGGGAGCTGTTTTTT.

This rearrangement joins TRBV9 to TRBJ2-1; D uncertain. CDR1 SGDLS and CDR2 YYNGEE come from the germline V gene. The ends were cut back, 1 base at V and 9 bases at J, with 17 bases in the middle. The CDR3 has 15 amino acids. The CDR3 loop reads CASSVSWVRSGEQFF. The CDR3 DNA follows: TGTGCCAGCAGCGTATCCTGGGTGCGCTCGGGTGAGCAGTTCTTC. The full variable domain, in which reference TRBV9 and TRBJ2-1 provide the parts outside the CDR3, is DSGVTQTPKHLITATGQRVTLRCSPRSGDLSVYWYQQSLDQGLQFLIQYYNGEERAKGNILERFSAQQFPDLHSELNLSSLELGDSALYFCASSVSWVRSGEQFFGPGTRLTVL.

The V call is TRBV15, the J call TRBJ1-5; TRBD1 is a possible D gene (5 bases). V lost 0 bases and J lost 6, with 6 bases in between. The CDR3 runs to 13 residues. The germline V gene encodes CDR1 LNHNV and CDR2 YYDKDF (reference sequence). CDR3 in amino acids: CATSRDRGQPQHF. In DNA, the CDR3 is TGTGCCACCAGCAGAGATAGGGGTCAGCCCCAGCATTTT.

The chain links TRBV6-5 to TRBJ1-6; a weak D match, TRBD1 (6 bases). Germline CDR1 and CDR2: MNHEY and SVGAGI. V was trimmed by 4 bases and J by 7 bases, leaving 14 bases between them. The CDR3 is 15 amino acids. CDR3 coding DNA: TGTGCCAGCAGTTTACAGGGTACGGTGAATTCACCCCTCCACTTT. It yields the protein CASSLQGTVNSPLHF.

The chain joins TRBV29-1 to TRBJ2-7, with 10 bases aligning to TRBD2. V shed 6 bases, J shed 3 bases, and the junction held 11 bases outside the gene matches. The CDR3 covers 15 residues. Per the germline V gene, CDR1 is SQVTM and CDR2 is ANQGSEA. CDR3 nucleotides: TGCAGCGTCACCAAGAGGCTAGCGGGGGACTACGAGCAGTACTTC. Its translation: CSVTKRLAGDYEQYF.

V and J are TRBV10-3 and TRBJ1-1; no firm D call. V was cut by 5 bases and J by 3 bases, with 13 bases left in between. CDR1 ENHRY and CDR2 SYGVKD come from the germline V gene. The CDR3 sequence is 14 residues long. The CDR3 sequence is CAISNSPEYTEAFF. The CDR3, as DNA: TGTGCCATCAGTAACTCCCCCGAATACACTGAAGCTTTCTTT.

This clone appeared a few times. The V and J genes are TRBV13 and TRBJ1-1; no firm D call. Trimming took off 3 bases at V and 0 bases at J, with 8 bases between the two ends. Per germline, CDR1 PRHDT and CDR2 FYEKMQ (reference sequence). This CDR3 is built from 14 residues. As DNA, the CDR3 is TGTGCCAGCAGCTTCAGTGTCATGAACACTGAAGCTTTCTTT. It codes for CASSFSVMNTEAFF. The whole variable domain, filled in from reference TRBV13 and TRBJ1-1, reads AAGVIQSPRHLIKEKRETATLKCYPIPRHDTVYWYQQGPGQDPQFLISFYEKMQSDKGSIPDRFSAQQFSDYHSELNMSSLELGDSALYFCASSFSVMNTEAFFGQGTRLTVV.

This chain links TRBV7-8 with TRBJ2-7, with a tentative D call TRBD1 (6 bases). V was trimmed by 5 bases and J by 0 bases, leaving 14 bases between them. The germline gives CDR1 SGHVS, CDR2 FQNEAQ. CDR3 length equals 15 residues. The CDR3 DNA is TGTGCCAGCAGCCGAACACAGGGAAGCTCCTACGAGCAGTACTTC. Its protein is CASSRTQGSSYEQYF.

The chain recombines TRBV27 with TRBJ2-7; TRBD2 aligns across 8 bases. This CDR3 has 14 residues. Per the germline V gene, CDR1 is MNHEY and CDR2 is SMNVEV (reference sequence). Trimming removed 5 bases from V and 7 bases from J; junction bases left unmatched: 10. The CDR3 nucleotides are TGTGCCAGCAGTCGGGAGGGCCCGTTCCGGGAGCAGTACTTC. The encoded protein is CASSREGPFREQYF.

The chain couples TRBV15 to TRBJ2-5; D may be TRBD2 (6 bases). V lost 1 base and J lost 5, with 11 bases in between. CDR3 size: 14 residues. The germline V gene has CDR1 LNHNV and CDR2 YYDKDF (reference sequence). The CDR3 region has the DNA TGTGCCACCAGCAGAGGGAGGGTACGGGAGACCCAGTACTTC. The encoded protein is CATSRGRVRETQYF.

This chain joins TRBV19 and TRBJ1-2; 9 bases align to TRBD1. J gave up 12 bases and V 5 bases, and 7 bases lay outside the gene matches. The CDR3 totals 12 residues. CDR1 is LNHDA, CDR2 SQIVND, per germline (reference sequence). The CDR3 nucleotides are TGTGCCAGTAGTCGGGACAGGGAAGTCGACACCTTC. This sequence encodes CASSRDREVDTF.

The chain recombines TRBV15 with TRBJ1-2, with D possibly matching TRBD1 (6 bases). V was clipped by 1 base and J by 1 base, with 7 bases between them. This CDR3 contains 14 residues. Looked up from germline, CDR1 is LNHNV and CDR2 is YYDKDF (reference sequence). The chain's CDR3 is CATSRGTDNYGYTF. CDR3 bases: TGTGCCACCAGCAGAGGGACAGATAACTATGGCTACACCTTC.

This chain uses TRBV11-2 with TRBJ2-7, with D tentatively TRBD1 (5 bases). The CDR3 is 14 amino acids. The ends were cut back, 5 bases at V and 1 base at J, with 12 bases in the middle. In germline, CDR1 is SGHAT, CDR2 FQNNGV. The CDR3 DNA reads as TGTGCCAGCAGCCACGTCCAGGGTTCCTACGAGCAGTACTTC. This codes for CASSHVQGSYEQYF.

The chain employs TRBV5-6 and TRBJ1-5; possibly TRBD1 for D (5 bases). The germline V gene encodes CDR1 SGHDT and CDR2 YYEEEE. V was pared by 0 bases and J by 3 bases, with 7 bases between. The CDR3 is 14 amino acids. The CDR3 nucleotides read TGTGCCAGCAGCTTGGTACAGGACAATCAGCCCCAGCATTTT. It specifies CASSLVQDNQPQHF.

The chain uses TRBV6-5 and TRBJ2-7; D gene ambiguous. Germline CDR1 is MNHEY and CDR2 is SVGAGI. Trimming cost V 2 bases and J 4 bases, with 12 bases left between them. The CDR3 sequence is 14 residues long. The DNA of the CDR3 is TGTGCCAGCAGTTACACGGTAGCCGGGTACGAGCAGTACTTC. As protein: CASSYTVAGYEQYF.

This clone appeared a single time. The rearrangement links TRBV6-4 to TRBJ1-2, with 7 bases matching TRBD1. The ends lost 2 bases at V and 7 bases at J; junction bases unmatched: 10. There are 15 residues in the CDR3. Germline lookup yields CDR1 MRHNA and CDR2 SNTAGT. DNA of the CDR3: TGTGCCAGCAGTGACGTGACAGGGCCAGAGGGTGGCTACACCTTC. This gives the protein CASSDVTGPEGGYTF.

CDR3 bases: TGCAGTTCCCCCGGGGTCACTGAGCAGTTCTTC. This encodes CSSPGVTEQFF. The chain combines TRBV20-1 with TRBJ2-1, with D perhaps TRBD2 (5 bases). V shed 8 bases and J shed 9 bases, with 14 bases lying between them. This CDR3 spans 11 amino acids. Germline CDR1 DFQATT, CDR2 SNEGSKA (reference sequence).

The chain joins TRBV5-4 to TRBJ2-5, with a possible D match to TRBD1 (6 bases). CDR3 size: 14 residues. With 4 bases removed from V and 3 bases from J, the gap between germline ends came to 13 bases. Germline CDR1 and CDR2: SGHNT and YYREEE (reference sequence). CDR3 amino acids: CASSTPTGKETQYF. The CDR3 DNA is TGTGCCAGCAGCACCCCGACAGGAAAAGAGACCCAGTACTTC. Using reference TRBV5-4 and TRBJ2-5 for the parts outside the CDR3, the full variable domain is ETGVTQSPTHLIKTRGQQVTLRCSSQSGHNTVSWYQQALGQGPQFIFQYYREEENGRGNFPPRFSGLQFPNYSSELNVNALELDDSALYLCASSTPTGKETQYFGPGTRLLVL.

This clone has only one observation. The chain links TRBV15 to TRBJ1-4; weak D call: TRBD1 (5 bases). CDR1 and CDR2 from the germline V gene are LNHNV and YYDKDF (reference sequence). Deletions cut 3 bases from V and 10 bases from J, with 21 bases between. The CDR3 is 16 residues long. CDR3 amino acids: CATSRGLGTGGGKLFF. CDR3 DNA sequence: TGTGCCACCAGCAGGGGGCTTGGGACTGGTGGGGGAAAACTGTTTTTT.

The chain employs TRBV27 and TRBJ2-2, with TRBD2 matching 9 bases. This CDR3 has 16 amino acids. CDR1 MNHEY and CDR2 SMNVEV come from the germline V gene (reference sequence). V shed 6 bases and J 6 bases; nucleotides not matched to a gene: 11. CDR3 nucleotides: TGTGCCAGCAGCCCAATCCTAGCGGGATGGTCCGGGGAGCTGTTTTTT. Residues: CASSPILAGWSGELFF.

The chain carries TRBV7-9 and TRBJ2-2, with TRBD2 matching 12 bases. CDR3 length: 18 amino acids. Germline CDR1 and CDR2: SEHNR and FQNEAQ (reference sequence). V was clipped by 0 bases and J by 7 bases; unmatched bases: 9. The CDR3 reads CASSLAELAGGPVGELFF. The CDR3 nucleotides read TGTGCCAGCAGCTTAGCCGAGCTAGCGGGAGGGCCGGTCGGGGAGCTGTTTTTT.

On this clone: Other DNA sequences in the sample encode the same CDR3. The rearrangement joins TRBV5-4 to TRBJ2-7; TRBD1 matches at 10 bases. Germline CDR1 and CDR2: SGHNT and YYREEE (reference sequence). The ends lost 2 bases at V and 3 bases at J; junction bases unmatched: 2. The CDR3 length is 14 residues. The CDR3 nucleotides are TGTGCCAGCAGCTTTGGGGACAGGGGCTACGAGCAGTACTTC. This translates into CASSFGDRGYEQYF.

The CDR3 is CSVELRLAGPGRYNEQFF. For the CDR3, the DNA is TGCAGCGTTGAATTGAGGCTAGCGGGCCCCGGTAGGTACAATGAGCAGTTCTTC. The chain carries TRBV29-1 and TRBJ2-1, with 8 bases lining up with TRBD2. With 2 bases clipped from V and 4 bases from J, the junction kept 16 bases outside the gene matches. The CDR3 spans 18 residues. CDR1 is SQVTM, CDR2 ANQGSEA, per germline.

This chain links TRBV19 with TRBJ1-1; D gene unclear. Trimming shortened V by 6 bases and J by 8 bases, and 13 bases separated the two germline ends. Germline-derived CDR1 and CDR2 are LNHDA and SQIVND (reference sequence). The CDR3 sequence is 12 residues long. The CDR3 reads CASSPAGIEAFF. As DNA, the CDR3 is TGTGCCAGTAGCCCCGCGGGGATCGAAGCTTTCTTT.